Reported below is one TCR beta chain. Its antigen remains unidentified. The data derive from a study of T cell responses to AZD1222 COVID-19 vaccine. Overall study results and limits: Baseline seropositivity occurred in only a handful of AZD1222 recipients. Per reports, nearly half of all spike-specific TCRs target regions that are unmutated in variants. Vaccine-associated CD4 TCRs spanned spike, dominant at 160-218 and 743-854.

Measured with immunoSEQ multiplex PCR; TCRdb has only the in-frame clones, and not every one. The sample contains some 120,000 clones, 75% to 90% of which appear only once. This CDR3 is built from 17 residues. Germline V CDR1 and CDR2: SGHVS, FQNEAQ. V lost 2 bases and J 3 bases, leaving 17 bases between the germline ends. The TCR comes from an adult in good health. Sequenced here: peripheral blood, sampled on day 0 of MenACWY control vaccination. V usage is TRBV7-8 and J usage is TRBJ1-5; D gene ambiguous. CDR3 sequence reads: CASSLYGDLRHNQPQHF. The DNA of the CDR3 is TGTGCCAGCAGCTTATACGGCGACCTACGTCACAATCAGCCCCAGCATTTT. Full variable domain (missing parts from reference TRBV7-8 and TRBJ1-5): GAGVSQSPRYKVAKRGQDVALRCDPISGHVSLFWYQQALGQGPEFLTYFQNEAQLDKSGLPSDRFFAERPEGSVSTLKIQRTQQEDSAVYLCASSLYGDLRHNQPQHFGDGTRLSIL.